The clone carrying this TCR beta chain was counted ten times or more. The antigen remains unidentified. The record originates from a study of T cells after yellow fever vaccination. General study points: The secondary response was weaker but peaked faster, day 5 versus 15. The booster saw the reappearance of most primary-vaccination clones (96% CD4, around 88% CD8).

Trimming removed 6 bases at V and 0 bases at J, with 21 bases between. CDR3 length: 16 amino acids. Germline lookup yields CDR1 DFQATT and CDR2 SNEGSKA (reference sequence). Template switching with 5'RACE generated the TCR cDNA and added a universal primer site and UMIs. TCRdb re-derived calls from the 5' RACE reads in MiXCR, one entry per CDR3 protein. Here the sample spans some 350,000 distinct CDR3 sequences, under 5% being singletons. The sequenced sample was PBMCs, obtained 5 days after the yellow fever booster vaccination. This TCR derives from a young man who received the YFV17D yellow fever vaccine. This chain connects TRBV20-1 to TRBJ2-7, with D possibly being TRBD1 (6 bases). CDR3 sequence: CSATSPQGQSSYEQYF. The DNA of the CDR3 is TGCAGTGCCACGAGTCCCCAGGGGCAGAGCTCCTACGAGCAGTACTTC.